Below are 20 T cell receptor beta chains sequenced from a single sample in a study of control samples from healthy donors and cancer patients. Only in-frame clones appear in the TCRdb table, and some are missing; sequencing was by immunoSEQ multiplex PCR. In the table there are 350,000 to 450,000 clones, about 93% of which are singletons. Material for sequencing was PBMCs. These receptors came from a man aged 35 to 55 with head and neck cancer.

About this clone: The identical CDR3 is also encoded by other nucleotide sequences in the sample. This chain connects TRBV6-5 to TRBJ1-5; 8 bases match TRBD1. V dropped 9 bases and J dropped 2; count of bases not matched to a gene: 6. This CDR3 has 14 amino acids. CDR1 MNHEY and CDR2 SVGAGI come from the germline V gene. This CDR3 reads CASSGTGGNQPQHF. CDR3 in DNA: TGTGCCAGTTCCGGGACAGGAGGCAATCAGCCCCAGCATTTT.

This chain links TRBV10-2 with TRBJ2-5, with 9 positions matching TRBD2. The germline CDR1 and CDR2 sequences are WSHSY and SAAADI. After removal of 10 bases from V and 4 bases from J, the junction contained 10 bases not matched to a gene. The CDR3 extends over 14 amino acids. The CDR3 loop is CATYSGGAGETQYF. CDR3 bases: TGCGCCACTTATAGCGGGGGAGCCGGAGAGACCCAGTACTTC.

The V call is TRBV6-5, the J call TRBJ2-3, with TRBD2 matching over 8 bases. The V segment lost 8 bases and the J segment 4 bases; nucleotides outside the gene matches: 8. This CDR3 contains 14 residues. Per the germline V gene, CDR1 is MNHEY and CDR2 is SVGAGI. The CDR3 sequence is CASSPPGGPDTQYF. CDR3 DNA: TGTGCCAGCTCACCCCCGGGGGGGCCAGATACGCAGTATTTT.

The CDR3 DNA reads as TGTGCCAGCAGCGTAGTGACGGAAGCTTTCTTT. Protein product: CASSVVTEAFF. The V and J genes are TRBV9 and TRBJ1-1, with no clear D. The length of the CDR3 is 11 residues. V lost 0 bases to trimming and J lost 8 bases, with 5 bases between them. From germline, CDR1 is SGDLS and CDR2 YYNGEE.

This chain connects TRBV3-1 (or the pseudogene TRBV3-2) to TRBJ2-7; no clear D gene. Germline V gene lookup returns CDR1 LGHDT and CDR2 YNNKEL (reference sequence). The CDR3 consists of 13 residues. Trimming shortened V by 5 bases and J by 2 bases, and 10 bases separated the two germline ends. CDR3 sequence (DNA): TGTGCCAGCAGCACGGACGGAGCCTACGAGCAGTACTTC. Protein sequence: CASSTDGAYEQYF.

The V gene is TRBV7-2, the J gene TRBJ1-6, with no clear D. In germline, CDR1 is SGHTA, CDR2 FQGNSA. Trimming cost V 5 bases and J 8 bases, with 10 bases left between them. The CDR3 has 13 amino acids. This CDR3 reads CASSPLRDSPLHF. The CDR3 DNA reads as TGTGCCAGCAGCCCGCTTAGAGATTCACCCCTCCACTTT.

The chain recombines TRBV10-3 with TRBJ2-1, with a possible D match to TRBD2 (6 bases). Trimming took 11 bases from V and 10 from J, leaving 15 bases between them. The CDR3 is 11 residues long. Germline CDR1 ENHRY, CDR2 SYGVKD. The CDR3 reads CAVGPGGEQFF. As DNA, the CDR3 is TGTGCCGTCGGACCCGGAGGGGAGCAGTTCTTC.

In this sample, this clone turned up a few times. The chain has TRBV6-5 and TRBJ2-6; D perhaps matches TRBD1 (5 bases). The CDR3 length is 15 residues. Deletions cut 7 bases from V and 8 bases from J, with 18 bases between. Germline V gives CDR1 MNHEY, CDR2 SVGAGI. CDR3 region: CASTKKGQIPNVLTF. For the CDR3, the DNA is TGTGCCAGCACCAAAAAGGGGCAGATACCCAACGTCCTGACTTTC.

The chain combines TRBV5-6 with TRBJ1-2; D is ambiguous. Trimming took 4 bases from V and 1 from J, leaving 5 bases between them. This CDR3 has 12 residues. Germline V gene data show CDR1 as SGHDT and CDR2 as YYEEEE. The CDR3 sequence is CASSQLNYGYTF. The CDR3, as DNA: TGTGCCAGCAGCCAGCTTAACTATGGCTACACCTTC.

The chain has TRBV6-5 and TRBJ1-6, with D maybe TRBD1 (6 bases). Germline-derived CDR1 and CDR2 are MNHEY and SVGAGI. This CDR3 contains 14 residues. V lost 8 bases to trimming and J lost 3 bases, with 11 bases between them. The CDR3 DNA is TGTGCCAGCTCCCTGGACAGCTATAATTCACCCCTCCACTTT. Protein: CASSLDSYNSPLHF.

The genes are TRBV27 and TRBJ2-3; unclear D gene. This CDR3 contains 15 residues. V was trimmed by 5 bases and J by 0 bases, leaving 12 bases between them. Germline V gene data show CDR1 as MNHEY and CDR2 as SMNVEV (reference sequence). The CDR3 nucleotides are TGTGCCAGCAGTCCTCTAGGCGGTAGCACAGATACGCAGTATTTT. Its translation is CASSPLGGSTDTQYF.

This chain joins TRBV30 and TRBJ1-1, with TRBD1 matching over 7 bases. CDR3 length: 12 amino acids. V dropped 5 bases and J dropped 4; count of bases not matched to a gene: 4. CDR1 is GTSNPN and CDR2 is SVGIG in the germline V gene (reference sequence). The chain's CDR3 is CAWGYRGTEAFF. CDR3 in DNA: TGTGCCTGGGGATACAGGGGCACTGAAGCTTTCTTT.

The chain couples TRBV28 to TRBJ2-7; D perhaps matches TRBD1 (5 bases). V was shortened by 4 bases and J by 1 base, with 20 bases between the two germline ends. The germline V gene has CDR1 MDHEN and CDR2 SYDVKM. This CDR3 region has 17 residues. The CDR3 sequence: CASSYSEHAGISYEQYF. In DNA form, the CDR3 reads TGTGCCAGCAGTTACTCAGAACACGCAGGGATTTCCTACGAGCAGTACTTC.

V is TRBV19 and J is TRBJ2-4; D remains ambiguous. The V and J ends lost 7 bases and 1 base respectively, with 11 bases between them. This CDR3 is built from 14 residues. Germline CDR1 LNHDA, CDR2 SQIVND (reference sequence). This chain's CDR3 is CASKDAAAKNIQYF. The CDR3, as DNA: TGTGCCAGTAAAGATGCCGCCGCCAAAAACATTCAGTACTTC.

The chain has TRBV7-9 and TRBJ2-2; a possible D gene is TRBD1 (5 bases). Germline V gene data show CDR1 as SEHNR and CDR2 as FQNEAQ (reference sequence). Trimming removed 5 bases at V and 5 bases at J, with 18 bases between. This CDR3 is 16 amino acids long. The CDR3 sequence: CASSPPGTGLTGELFF. CDR3 DNA sequence: TGTGCCAGCAGCCCTCCCGGCACAGGATTAACCGGGGAGCTGTTTTTT.

The chain carries TRBV20-1 and TRBJ1-5; D remains unclear. Trimming stripped 3 bases from V and 0 bases from J, with 12 bases between. Germline assignment: CDR1 DFQATT and CDR2 SNEGSKA (reference sequence). The CDR3 length is 15 residues. The CDR3 bases are TGCAGTGCTAGTGGCCCAATGGGTAGCAATCAGCCCCAGCATTTT. It yields the protein CSASGPMGSNQPQHF.

V is TRBV30 and J is TRBJ1-1, with D possibly being TRBD1 (5 bases). V was cut by 1 base and J by 4 bases, with 7 bases left in between. CDR1 and CDR2 (germline): GTSNPN, SVGIG (reference sequence). This CDR3 contains 12 residues. CDR3 amino acids: CAWSDGATEAFF. The CDR3 DNA reads TGTGCCTGGAGTGATGGGGCCACTGAAGCTTTCTTT.

The CDR3 coding sequence is TGTGCCAGCAGCCATTACACAGATACGCAGTATTTT. Protein sequence: CASSHYTDTQYF. J is TRBJ2-3 and V is TRBV16; no definite D call. The CDR3 spans 12 residues. The germline V and J ends were trimmed by 3 bases and 2 bases, with 3 bases remaining between them. The germline CDR1 and CDR2 sequences are KGHSY and FQNENV.

This sequence joins TRBV5-1 and TRBJ2-7; 9 nucleotides agree with TRBD2. The CDR3 has 16 amino acids. Germline V gene data show CDR1 as SGHRS and CDR2 as YFSETQ. The V segment lost 0 bases and the J segment 2 bases; nucleotides outside the gene matches: 6. CDR3 sequence reads: CASSLAPSGGTYEQYF. The CDR3 bases are TGCGCCAGCAGCTTGGCCCCCAGCGGGGGGACCTACGAGCAGTACTTC.

The chain combines TRBV25-1 with TRBJ2-2; D is tentatively TRBD1 or TRBD2 (5 bases each). V dropped 4 bases and J dropped 4 bases, with 10 bases sitting between them. This CDR3 contains 14 residues. Germline-derived CDR1 and CDR2 are MGHDK and SYGVNS. Here the CDR3 DNA reads TGTGCCAGCAGTGTATCAGGGAGCACCGGGGAGCTGTTTTTT. It is translated as CASSVSGSTGELFF. The variable domain in full, completed from reference TRBV25-1 and TRBJ2-2, reads EADIYQTPRYLVIGTGKKITLECSQTMGHDKMYWYQQDPGMELHLIHYSYGVNSTEKGDLSSESTVSRIRTEHFPLTLESARPSHTSQYLCASSVSGSTGELFFGEGSRLTVL.